Each of the 10 T cell receptor beta chains below was sequenced from the same sample in a study of response to subunit inactivated influenza vaccine. TCRdb re-derived calls from the RT-PCR reads in MiXCR, one entry per CDR3 protein. The sample includes around 570,000 distinct CDR3 sequences, about 11% of them seen just once. The data were also submitted as part of a second study, on T cells expressing NK-cell markers. As that study records: UMIs were included in TCR beta cDNA generated by 5'RACE template switching.

The starting material was PBMCs from blood, obtained on the day of vaccination. These receptors all come from a man aged 50 to 59 who received an inactivated influenza vaccine.

A word on this clonotype: The germline gene is not matched at one end of the junction; a read error may be the cause. The chain uses TRBV14 and TRBJ2-5; the match to TRBD2 covers 8 bases. CDR3 length: 16 residues. Germline values: CDR1 SGHDN, CDR2 FVKESK. Written as DNA, the CDR3 is TGTGCCGGCAGCCCCCTCCGGGGGGGGCTTAAAGAGACCCAGTACTTC. The encoded protein is CAGSPLRGGLKETQYF.

CDR3 amino acids: CASSLGSIDYEQYF. Here the CDR3 DNA reads TGTGCCAGCAGCTTAGGGTCGATCGACTACGAGCAGTACTTC. The rearrangement uses TRBV11-2 and TRBJ2-7; D gene ambiguous. The V gene lost 1 base and the J gene lost 3 bases, with 10 bases spanning the gap. The germline V gene has CDR1 SGHAT and CDR2 FQNNGV. The CDR3 loop spans 14 amino acids.

Only a few counts were recorded for this clonotype. This chain joins TRBV2 and TRBJ2-7, with 8 bases identical to TRBD2. The CDR3 covers 14 residues. Germline CDR1 and CDR2: SNHLY and FYNNEI. V lost 1 base and J lost 6; bases outside the gene matches: 5. The CDR3 protein is CASSEGAGGFEQYF. DNA of the CDR3: TGTGCCAGCAGTGAAGGGGCGGGAGGCTTCGAGCAGTACTTC.

This chain links TRBV4-1 with TRBJ1-5; D unclear. The CDR3 loop spans 14 amino acids. Trimming took off 1 base at V and 3 bases at J, with 7 bases between the two ends. Germline loops: CDR1 MGHRA, CDR2 YSYEKL. CDR3 nucleotides: TGCGCCAGCAGCCAAGGGAGGTACAATCAGCCCCAGCATTTT. It is translated as CASSQGRYNQPQHF.

The sample holds a few counts of this clonotype. The rearrangement uses TRBV10-2 and TRBJ1-1; D ambiguous. The V end was cut by 6 bases, the J end by 4 bases, with 9 bases between. Germline values: CDR1 WSHSY, CDR2 SAAADI. This CDR3 comprises 12 residues. The CDR3 protein is CASRAGRTEAFF. The CDR3 nucleotides read TGCGCCAGCAGGGCGGGCCGCACTGAAGCTTTCTTT.

The rearrangement uses TRBV5-1 and TRBJ2-7, with D maybe TRBD1 (6 bases). CDR1 and CDR2 (germline): SGHRS, YFSETQ. The V end lost 5 bases, the J end lost 0 bases, and 18 bases lay between the germline ends. There are 16 residues in the CDR3. The DNA for the CDR3 is TGCGCCAGCAGAACCTCCGGGACAATTAGCTCCTACGAGCAGTACTTC. This codes for CASRTSGTISSYEQYF.

The V call is TRBV9, the J call TRBJ1-2; 8 nucleotides match TRBD1. V dropped 3 bases and J dropped 2; count of bases not matched to a gene: 9. The germline V gene encodes CDR1 SGDLS and CDR2 YYNGEE. The length of the CDR3 is 16 residues. The CDR3 is CASSANFDRGNYGYTF. The CDR3, as DNA: TGTGCCAGCAGCGCCAACTTCGACAGGGGCAACTATGGCTACACCTTC.

The V call is TRBV4-1, the J call TRBJ2-3, with 7 bases fitting TRBD1. Germline V gene lookup returns CDR1 MGHRA and CDR2 YSYEKL. V was pared by 4 bases and J by 2 bases, with 9 bases of the junction left unmatched. The CDR3 runs to 16 residues. CDR3 DNA sequence: TGCGCCAGCAGCCGAAACCGGGACAGAGCCACAGATACGCAGTATTTT. This translates into CASSRNRDRATDTQYF.

This clonotype has a handful of counts. The chain combines TRBV12-3 or TRBV12-4 with TRBJ2-7, with D perhaps TRBD1 (5 bases). The CDR3 is made up of 13 amino acids. The V end was cut by 3 bases, the J end by 3 bases, with 9 bases between. The CDR3, as DNA: TGTGCCAGCAGTTTTGACAGAAACTACGAGCAGTACTTC. Its translation: CASSFDRNYEQYF.

This clonotype was seen only a few times. This chain connects TRBV11-2 to TRBJ2-7; D is unresolved. V lost 5 bases to trimming and J lost 4 bases, with 15 bases between them. This CDR3 has 14 residues. The germline gives CDR1 SGHAT, CDR2 FQNNGV. DNA for the CDR3: TGTGCCAGCAGCCCCTTTCCCCTCAATTACGAGCAGTACTTC. Its translation: CASSPFPLNYEQYF. Variable domain in full (rest from reference TRBV11-2 and TRBJ2-7): EAGVAQSPRYKIIEKRQSVAFWCNPISGHATLYWYQQILGQGPKLLIQFQNNGVVDDSQLPKDRFSAERLKGVDSTLKIQPAKLEDSAVYLCASSPFPLNYEQYFGPGTRLTVT.